These T cell receptor beta chains were read from a single sample in a study of vaccination effects on CD4 cells after COVID-19. No cognate antigen is known for these TCRs. TCRdb keeps only in-frame clones here, not all; method: immunoSEQ multiplex PCR. Of about 73,000 clones in the sample, about 73% were seen once. The input for sequencing was CD4+ T cells from PBMCs cultured without peptide, taken after COVID-19 vaccination. The receptors were sampled from a human donor who received a COVID-19 vaccine. Both conserved end residues are part of each CDR3. Each record gives: D gene, V gene, J gene, clone size, CDR3 DNA, CDR3 protein. A D gene is named only where the DNA matches it firmly. Only some rows state a clone size, as once, few, many or a class for expanded clones.

-,TRBV6-5,TRBJ1-5,-,TGTGCCAGCAGCTCCGGACTCAGTAGCAATCAGCCCCAGCATTTT,CASSSGLSSNQPQHF
TRBD2,TRBV5-1,TRBJ2-1,few,TGCGCCAGCAGCTCCCCTCGGGAGGGAGCCCCGCTCAACAATGAGCAGTTCTTC,CASSSPREGAPLNNEQFF
-,TRBV10-3,TRBJ1-6,-,TGTGCCATCAGCAGGGTCGCCACTGAGTCACCCCTCCACTTT,CAISRVATESPLHF
-,TRBV3-1/TRBV3-2,TRBJ2-2,-,TGTGCCAGCAGCCAAGCTAACGGGGAGCTGTTTTTT,CASSQANGELFF
TRBD1,TRBV3-1/TRBV3-2,TRBJ1-3,-,TGTGCCAGCAGCCGCAAGGGGACAGGGGCGCCTCTATTTGGTGGTGGGTCTGGAAACACCATATATTTT,CASSRKGTGAPLFGGGSGNTIYF
TRBD1,TRBV19,TRBJ1-5,once,TGTGCCAGTAGTACATCGACAGGGATGAATCAGCCCCAGCATTTT,CASSTSTGMNQPQHF
-,TRBV6-6,TRBJ1-5,few,TGTGCCAGCACGGGCAGCAATCAGCCCCAGCATTTT,CASTGSNQPQHF
TRBD1,TRBV6-5,TRBJ2-5,-,TGTGCCAGCAGTTATAGCACAGGGGGCGCGGAGACCCAGTACTTC,CASSYSTGGAETQYF
TRBD1,TRBV5-1,TRBJ1-2,-,TGCGCCAGCAGCCAAGGACAGGGCAACTATGGCTACACCTTC,CASSQGQGNYGYTF
TRBD2,TRBV5-1,TRBJ2-1,few,TGCGCCAGCCTAGCGGGGGAATCCTACAATGAGCAGTTCTTC,CASLAGESYNEQFF
-,TRBV18,TRBJ2-4,-,TGTGCCAGCTCAACCACGGAAGTACGGAACATTCAGTACTTC,CASSTTEVRNIQYF
TRBD2,TRBV3-1/TRBV3-2,TRBJ2-2,-,TGTGCCAGCAGCCAAGGGCCCAGCGGGGGAGTCGCCGGGGAGCTGTTTTTT,CASSQGPSGGVAGELFF
TRBD1,TRBV24-1,TRBJ2-3,-,TGTGCCACCAGTGACACAGGGGGACGGGGGGATACGCAGTATTTT,CATSDTGGRGDTQYF
-,TRBV11-3,TRBJ2-1,-,TGTGCCAGCAGCTTCTCAGACCCTCTACAGGGAAGCTCCTACAATGAGCAGTTCTTC,CASSFSDPLQGSSYNEQFF
TRBD1,TRBV5-1,TRBJ1-6,-,TGCGCCAGCAGCCGGGGGCAGGGGGCCAATTCACCCCTCCACTTT,CASSRGQGANSPLHF
TRBD1,TRBV10-2,TRBJ1-1,-,TGCGCCAGCAGTGAGGGACAGGGATTCGGGGCTTTCTTT,CASSEGQGFGAFF
TRBD1,TRBV6-5,TRBJ1-5,-,TGTGCCAGCAGTACACAAGGGGGCCGGAGGCAGCCCCAGCATTTT,CASSTQGGRRQPQHF
-,TRBV7-3,TRBJ2-5,-,TGTGCCAGCAGCTTAGGGGGTACAGAGACCCAGTACTTC,CASSLGGTETQYF
-,TRBV24-1,TRBJ2-5,-,TGTGCCACCAGTGATTTTTTCACAGGGAAAGAGACCCAGTACTTC,CATSDFFTGKETQYF
-,TRBV19,TRBJ2-3,few,TGTGCCAGTACCCCTCGCGGGGTGGGATCAGATACGCAGTATTTT,CASTPRGVGSDTQYF
-,TRBV24-1,TRBJ2-5,-,TGTGCCACCAGTTCTGGCTTACAAGAGACCCAGTACTTC,CATSSGLQETQYF
-,TRBV6-4,TRBJ2-1,-,TGTGCCAGCAGTGACTCTTTAGGAGCAGTTGAGCAGTTCTTC,CASSDSLGAVEQFF